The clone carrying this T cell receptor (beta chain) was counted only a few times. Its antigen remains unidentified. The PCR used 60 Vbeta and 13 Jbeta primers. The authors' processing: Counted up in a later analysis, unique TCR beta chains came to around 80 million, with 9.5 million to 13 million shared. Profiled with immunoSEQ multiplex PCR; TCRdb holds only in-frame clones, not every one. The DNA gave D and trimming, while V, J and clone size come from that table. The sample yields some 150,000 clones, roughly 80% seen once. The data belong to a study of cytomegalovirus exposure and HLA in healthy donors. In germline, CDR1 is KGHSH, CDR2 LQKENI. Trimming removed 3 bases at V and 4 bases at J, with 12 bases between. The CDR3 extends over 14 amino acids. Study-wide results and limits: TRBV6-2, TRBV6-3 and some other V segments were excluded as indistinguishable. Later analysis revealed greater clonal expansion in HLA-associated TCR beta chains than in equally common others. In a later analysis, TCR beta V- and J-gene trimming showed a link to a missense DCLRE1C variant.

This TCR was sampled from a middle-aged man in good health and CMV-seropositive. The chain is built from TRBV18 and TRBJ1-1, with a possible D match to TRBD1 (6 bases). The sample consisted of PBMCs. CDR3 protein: CASSPRVGATEAFF. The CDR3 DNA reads TGTGCCAGCTCACCCAGGGTGGGGGCCACTGAAGCTTTCTTT.